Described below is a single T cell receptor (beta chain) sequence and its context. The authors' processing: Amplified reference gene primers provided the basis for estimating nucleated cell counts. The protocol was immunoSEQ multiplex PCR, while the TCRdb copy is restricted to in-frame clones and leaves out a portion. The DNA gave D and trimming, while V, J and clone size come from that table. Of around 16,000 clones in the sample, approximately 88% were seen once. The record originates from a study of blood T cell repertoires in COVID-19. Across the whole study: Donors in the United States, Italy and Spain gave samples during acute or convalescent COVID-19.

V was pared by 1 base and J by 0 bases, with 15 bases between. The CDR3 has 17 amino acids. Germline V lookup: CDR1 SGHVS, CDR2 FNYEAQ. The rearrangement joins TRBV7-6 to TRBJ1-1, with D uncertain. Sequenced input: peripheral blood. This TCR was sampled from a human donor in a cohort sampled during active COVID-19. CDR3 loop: CASSLGPEERLNTEAFF. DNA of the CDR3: TGTGCCAGCAGCTTAGGTCCGGAGGAGAGATTGAACACTGAAGCTTTCTTT.